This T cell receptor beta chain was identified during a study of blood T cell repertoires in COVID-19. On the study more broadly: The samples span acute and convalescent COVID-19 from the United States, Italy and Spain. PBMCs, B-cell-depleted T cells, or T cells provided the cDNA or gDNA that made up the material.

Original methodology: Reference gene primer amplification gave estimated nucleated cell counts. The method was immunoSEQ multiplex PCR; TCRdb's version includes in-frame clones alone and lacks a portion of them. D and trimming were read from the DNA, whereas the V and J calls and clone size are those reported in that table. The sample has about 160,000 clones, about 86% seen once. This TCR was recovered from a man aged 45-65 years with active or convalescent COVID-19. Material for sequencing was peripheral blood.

CDR3 sequence: CATSAARGQGSYGYTF. CDR3 in DNA: TGTGCCACCAGTGCCGCGCGTGGACAGGGCTCCTATGGCTACACCTTC. V gene TRBV24-1 combines with J gene TRBJ1-2; 8 bases fit TRBD1. This CDR3 region has 16 residues. V shed 5 bases, J shed 4 bases, and the junction held 11 bases outside the gene matches. The germline gives CDR1 KGHDR, CDR2 SFDVKD.